Listed below are T cell receptor beta chains from one sample, sequenced in a study of OX40 agonist ivuxolimab in advanced cancers. Profiled with immunoSEQ multiplex PCR; TCRdb holds only in-frame clones, not every one. Of tens of thousands of clones in the sample, around 90% were seen once. This specimen was CD4+ or CD8+ T cells sorted from blood, taken in a trial of the OX40 agonist ivuxolimab. Receptor source: an adult with an advanced solid tumor such as melanoma, head and neck, liver or kidney cancer. CDR3s include the opening cysteine and the closing phenylalanine or tryptophan.

CDR3aa: CAWSVRGLLNQPQHF
j_gene: TRBJ1-5
v_gene: TRBV30

CDR3aa: CASSLAGDGYTF
j_gene: TRBJ1-2
v_gene: TRBV5-1

CDR3aa: CASSLEDASPYEQYF
j_gene: TRBJ2-7
v_gene: TRBV5-1

CDR3aa: CASSTGTGGSYEQYF
j_gene: TRBJ2-7
v_gene: TRBV5-1

CDR3aa: CASSRQGAGNTEAFF
j_gene: TRBJ1-1
v_gene: TRBV4-1

CDR3aa: CASSEVLRTSVGGNTIYF
j_gene: TRBJ1-3
v_gene: TRBV6-1

CDR3aa: CASSADRGKGNTIYF
j_gene: TRBJ1-3
v_gene: TRBV19

CDR3aa: CASSPKGWTGPFSGANVLTF
j_gene: TRBJ2-6
v_gene: TRBV5-1

CDR3aa: CASSFRGGPNEQYF
j_gene: TRBJ2-7
v_gene: TRBV7-2

CDR3aa: CASQKRGVEETQYF
j_gene: TRBJ2-5
v_gene: TRBV6-1

CDR3aa: CATSNGQGVVETQYF
j_gene: TRBJ2-5
v_gene: TRBV15

CDR3aa: CASSLTQGLTYEQYF
j_gene: TRBJ2-7
v_gene: TRBV11-3

CDR3aa: CASSWDTDEKLFF
j_gene: TRBJ1-4
v_gene: TRBV6-6

CDR3aa: CASSAPSGSSYNEQFF
j_gene: TRBJ2-1
v_gene: TRBV5-1

CDR3aa: CASSLGSGANVLTF
j_gene: TRBJ2-6
v_gene: TRBV7-9

CDR3aa: CAISDSLDTGELFF
j_gene: TRBJ2-2
v_gene: TRBV10-3

CDR3aa: CASSEVGLAGKYF
j_gene: TRBJ2-5
v_gene: TRBV2

CDR3aa: CASSLEVVNHEQYF
j_gene: TRBJ2-7
v_gene: TRBV11-2

CDR3aa: CASSLGFADEQFF
j_gene: TRBJ2-1
v_gene: TRBV5-1

CDR3aa: CASSGLAIEQYF
j_gene: TRBJ2-7
v_gene: TRBV11-1

CDR3aa: CASSVSGNTGELFF
j_gene: TRBJ2-2
v_gene: TRBV19

CDR3aa: CASSIGGRIYEQYF
j_gene: TRBJ2-7
v_gene: TRBV19

CDR3aa: CSVEGQGGYEQYF
j_gene: TRBJ2-7
v_gene: TRBV29-1

CDR3aa: CTSSPPNRSNQPQHF
j_gene: TRBJ1-5
v_gene: TRBV1

CDR3aa: CASSLQGGVYGYTF
j_gene: TRBJ1-2
v_gene: TRBV13

CDR3aa: CASSPLSGWRTGQETQYF
j_gene: TRBJ2-5
v_gene: TRBV5-1

CDR3aa: CASSLVVTAVQDTQYF
j_gene: TRBJ2-3
v_gene: TRBV5-1

CDR3aa: CASSGSGNTIYF
j_gene: TRBJ1-3
v_gene: TRBV7-9

CDR3aa: CASSSTGEGEKLFF
j_gene: TRBJ1-4
v_gene: TRBV7-9

CDR3aa: CASSPGEGPQETQYF
j_gene: TRBJ2-5
v_gene: TRBV18

CDR3aa: CASSKTSGTSTDTQYF
j_gene: TRBJ2-3
v_gene: TRBV21-1

CDR3aa: CASGGQGVRNTIYF
j_gene: TRBJ1-3
v_gene: TRBV2

CDR3aa: CASRQGLFNQPQHF
j_gene: TRBJ1-5
v_gene: TRBV6-6

CDR3aa: CASSGSGIGNEQFF
j_gene: TRBJ2-1
v_gene: TRBV6-4

CDR3aa: CASSSMRTNNEQFF
j_gene: TRBJ2-1
v_gene: TRBV7-2

CDR3aa: CASSQSNTNYEQYF
j_gene: TRBJ2-7
v_gene: TRBV18

CDR3aa: CASSLVAQSSYEQYF
j_gene: TRBJ2-7
v_gene: TRBV5-1

CDR3aa: CASSLGQGEGETQYF
j_gene: TRBJ2-5
v_gene: TRBV11-3

CDR3aa: CASSLPRGSATNEKLFF
j_gene: TRBJ1-4
v_gene: TRBV28

CDR3aa: CASSNTGSTEAFF
j_gene: TRBJ1-1
v_gene: TRBV19

CDR3aa: CASSPGQGTDTQYF
j_gene: TRBJ2-3
v_gene: TRBV7-3

CDR3aa: CAWSVRRRSGSNQPQHF
j_gene: TRBJ1-5
v_gene: TRBV30